Listed here is a single TCR beta chain. Its antigen remains unknown. Other DNA sequences in this specimen translate into the identical CDR3. The record originates from a study of shared clonotypes between healthy human individuals. Study details: There were three CD4 naive, three CD4 memory, two CD8 naive and one CD8 memory plates per donor. General study results and limits: Clonotype sharing among donors was expected to depend on sequencing depth. Around 5.3% of naive CD4 clonotypes were shared across four donors.

In the original analysis: ImmunoSEQ yielded junction-only sequences lacking quality scores, so filtering differed. Libraries were prepared by immunoSEQ multiplex PCR; TCRdb keeps only in-frame clonotypes and omits some of them. V and J calls plus clone size are reproduced from that table; the DNA served to infer D and trimming. Among some 2 million clones listed, approximately 94% were seen once. Germline V gene sequence: CDR1 LNHDA, CDR2 SQIVND (reference sequence). Trimming cost V 1 base and J 7 bases, with 8 bases left between them. This CDR3 region has 13 residues. Naive CD8 cells lacked CD45RO, underwent positive selection for CCR7 and left out terminally differentiated effector memory CD45RA+ cells.

This chain uses TRBV19 with TRBJ2-1; D is unresolved. The TCR sequence derives from a young man in good health. The sequencing input was naive CD8+ T cells sorted from blood. CDR3 protein: CASSIVGSNEQFF. In DNA form, the CDR3 reads TGTGCCAGTAGTATAGTAGGGTCAAATGAGCAGTTCTTC.